Shown below are 27 T cell receptor beta chains from a single sample sequenced in a study of CD8 T cells in ankylosing spondylitis (dated by TCRdb to 2017 to 2019). The library was produced with 5' RACE. The sequencer listed for this sample is Illumina HiSeq 2500. TCRdb reworked the public reads: Q25 trimming with fastp, MiXCR clone assembly, productive beta chains retained. Rows with one shared CDR3 protein collapse into an entry with the most common genes and DNA. The sample yields approximately 250,000 distinct CDR3 sequences; 7% to 10% were counted once. Around 4.8% of the sample comes from the top ten. The sequencing sample was made of blood, either unsorted or a sorted T cell fraction (not recorded which). The receptors were gathered from a female donor with ankylosing spondylitis or in good health (not recorded which).

This clonotype has a count of ten or more. The gene calls are TRBV6-6 and TRBJ2-7; possibly TRBD2 for D (6 bases). The CDR3 runs to 15 residues. CDR1 and CDR2 from the germline V gene are MNHNY and SVGAGI (reference sequence). V was trimmed by 2 bases and J by 2 bases, leaving 13 bases between them. The CDR3, as DNA: TGTGCCAGCAGTTACCTTCCGGGAGAAGCCTACGAGCAGTACTTC. Its translation: CASSYLPGEAYEQYF.

In this sample, this clonotype turned up many times. The V call is TRBV29-1, the J call TRBJ2-6; 9 bases are shared with TRBD1. This CDR3 spans 16 amino acids. Trimming at V came to 8 bases and at J to 0 bases, leaving 8 bases not matched to a gene. Germline CDR1 is SQVTM and CDR2 is ANQGSEA. The CDR3: CSFWTGELSGANVLTF. The CDR3 DNA reads as TGCAGCTTTTGGACAGGGGAACTCTCTGGGGCCAACGTCCTGACTTTC.

There are many counts of this clonotype. The chain couples TRBV19 to TRBJ2-1; TRBD2 aligns across 8 bases. The CDR3 covers 17 residues. Germline assignment: CDR1 LNHDA and CDR2 SQIVND (reference sequence). The ends lost 6 bases at V and 1 base at J; junction bases unmatched: 11. CDR3 nucleotide sequence: TGTGCCAGTAGCGACCCCACTAGCGGACCTTCCTACAATGAGCAGTTCTTC. The encoded protein is CASSDPTSGPSYNEQFF.

Ten or more counts support this clonotype. The chain has TRBV12-3 or TRBV12-4 and TRBJ1-6, with a weak D call TRBD1 (6 bases). V was trimmed by 3 bases and J by 9 bases, leaving 12 bases between them. This CDR3 has 14 amino acids. This chain's CDR3 is CASSFGGRFSPLHF. The DNA for the CDR3 is TGTGCCAGCAGTTTCGGGGGGCGCTTTTCACCCCTCCACTTT.

This clonotype was counted ten times or more. The V and J genes are TRBV6-1 and TRBJ2-7; no definite D call. The CDR3 contains 13 residues. Germline V gene lookup returns CDR1 MNHNS and CDR2 SASEGT. Trimming took off 5 bases at V and 2 bases at J, with 10 bases between the two ends. The CDR3 DNA is TGTGCCAGCAGTCTCGGGCCAACCTACGAGCAGTACTTC. Amino acids: CASSLGPTYEQYF.

This clonotype was seen ten or more times. The gene calls are TRBV20-1 and TRBJ2-7, with 12 bases matching TRBD2. CDR1 DFQATT and CDR2 SNEGSKA come from the germline V gene (reference sequence). The CDR3 has 14 residues. Germline trimming cut 6 bases from V and 4 bases from J; bases unmatched to any gene: 7. For the CDR3, the DNA is TGCAGTGCAACAGCTAGCGGGAGGGGGTACGAGCAGTACTTC. Translating it yields CSATASGRGYEQYF.

This clonotype has at least ten counts. The V gene is TRBV20-1, the J gene TRBJ2-2; 8 bases are shared with TRBD2. The CDR3 sequence is 16 residues long. J gave up 3 bases and V 5 bases, and 11 bases lay outside the gene matches. Germline loops: CDR1 DFQATT, CDR2 SNEGSKA (reference sequence). Here the CDR3 DNA reads TGCAGTGCTTCGCATGGGGCGGGAGGAGACACCGGGGAGCTGTTTTTT. Protein sequence: CSASHGAGGDTGELFF.

This clonotype was detected many times. V usage is TRBV4-3 and J usage is TRBJ2-3, with 7 bases matching TRBD2. With 0 bases clipped from V and 3 bases from J, the junction kept 6 bases outside the gene matches. CDR1 and CDR2 (germline): LGHNA, YSLEER. There are 16 residues in the CDR3. The chain's CDR3 is CASSQDTGSGTDTQYF. The CDR3, as DNA: TGCGCCAGCAGCCAAGATACGGGTAGCGGGACAGATACGCAGTATTTT.

This clonotype was observed many times. The CDR3 DNA follows: TGCGCCAGCAGCCAAGAGAGTAGCAATCAGCCCCAGCATTTT. This codes for CASSQESSNQPQHF. The chain has TRBV4-3 and TRBJ1-5; D unclear. The CDR3 runs to 14 residues. V dropped 0 bases and J dropped 0 bases, with 3 bases sitting between them. The germline gives CDR1 LGHNA, CDR2 YSLEER.

This clonotype was seen at least ten times. The rearrangement uses TRBV15 and TRBJ1-1; TRBD1 matches at 8 bases. The CDR3 is 15 amino acids. J lost 0 bases, V lost 1 base, and 1 base had no gene match. CDR1 and CDR2 from the germline V gene are LNHNV and YYDKDF (reference sequence). The CDR3 DNA follows: TGTGCCACCAGCAGAGGGACAGGGATGAACACTGAAGCTTTCTTT. This encodes CATSRGTGMNTEAFF.

This clonotype was observed many times. This chain uses TRBV4-1 with TRBJ1-3, with 9 bases identical to TRBD1. The germline V gene has CDR1 MGHRA and CDR2 YSYEKL. There are 15 residues in the CDR3. The V gene end was trimmed by 4 bases and the J gene end by 4 bases; junction bases not matched to a gene: 5. This chain's CDR3 is CASSPPGTGGNTIYF. The CDR3 region has the DNA TGCGCCAGCAGCCCGCCGGGGACAGGGGGAAACACCATATATTTT.

This clonotype has a count of ten or more. The rearrangement links TRBV5-5 to TRBJ2-3; D perhaps matches TRBD2 (6 bases). With 2 bases removed from V and 1 base from J, the gap between germline ends came to 11 bases. Per germline, CDR1 SGHKS and CDR2 YYEKEE (reference sequence). The CDR3 consists of 15 residues. CDR3 region: CASSFGGFGTDTQYF. CDR3 DNA: TGTGCCAGCAGCTTCGGGGGTTTTGGCACAGATACGCAGTATTTT.

In this sample, this clonotype turned up many times. The chain carries TRBV3-1 and TRBJ2-7, with D tentatively TRBD1 (6 bases). Trimming took 5 bases from V and 4 from J, leaving 6 bases between them. Germline-derived CDR1 and CDR2 are LGHDT and YNNKEL (reference sequence). The CDR3 sequence is 11 residues long. CDR3 DNA: TGTGCCAGCAGCAGGGGGTACGAGCAGTACTTC. The encoded protein is CASSRGYEQYF.

This clonotype was recorded at least ten times. The chain recombines TRBV6-1 with TRBJ2-5; a weak D match, TRBD2 (5 bases). With 3 bases removed from V and 13 bases from J, the gap between germline ends came to 15 bases. The CDR3 consists of 12 residues. Germline CDR1 and CDR2: MNHNS and SASEGT. The chain's CDR3 is CASSEGTQAGYF. The CDR3 DNA reads as TGTGCCAGCAGTGAGGGAACCCAGGCGGGGTACTTC.

There are many counts of this clonotype. The rearrangement links TRBV6-6 to TRBJ1-5, with unresolved D. The V end was cut by 7 bases, the J end by 3 bases, with 1 base between. The CDR3 sequence is 10 residues long. The V gene's germline CDR1 is MNHNY and CDR2 SVGAGI (reference sequence). DNA for the CDR3: TGTGCCAGCAACAATCAGCCCCAGCATTTT. It encodes CASNNQPQHF.

The genes are TRBV12-3 or TRBV12-4 and TRBJ2-7; TRBD1 aligns across 8 bases. V trimming: 6 bases; J trimming: 3 bases; junction bases outside the gene matches: 16. CDR3 length: 17 residues. DNA of the CDR3: TGTGCCAGCAGCCCCGGCAGTGGGACAGGTGTCTTCTACGAGCAGTACTTC. Its protein product is CASSPGSGTGVFYEQYF.

At least ten counts were recorded for this clonotype. The chain combines TRBV12-3 or TRBV12-4 with TRBJ2-2; 8 bases are shared with TRBD2. This CDR3 spans 17 amino acids. V shed 6 bases, J shed 2 bases, and the junction held 11 bases outside the gene matches. CDR3 amino acids: CASRGGSGKANTGELFF. CDR3 bases: TGTGCCAGCAGGGGAGGTAGCGGGAAGGCAAACACCGGGGAGCTGTTTTTT.

This clonotype was seen repeatedly, ten times or more. V and J are TRBV15 and TRBJ2-1; no firm D call. With 1 base removed from V and 2 bases from J, the gap between germline ends came to 9 bases. Per germline, CDR1 LNHNV and CDR2 YYDKDF (reference sequence). The CDR3 is 15 residues long. The CDR3 coding sequence is TGTGCCACCAGCAGAGTGGGTGGCACCTACAATGAGCAGTTCTTC. Translated, it gives CATSRVGGTYNEQFF. Supplemented by reference TRBV15 and TRBJ2-1, the full variable domain reads DAMVIQNPRYQVTQFGKPVTLSCSQTLNHNVMYWYQQKSSQAPKLLFHYYDKDFNNEADTPDNFQSRRPNTSFCFLDIRSPGLGDTAMYLCATSRVGGTYNEQFFGPGTRLTVL.

The sample holds a few counts of this clonotype. The chain links TRBV7-9 to TRBJ2-7; D not resolved. Trimming took off 3 bases at V and 4 bases at J, with 4 bases between the two ends. Per germline, CDR1 SEHNR and CDR2 FQNEAQ (reference sequence). CDR3 length: 11 amino acids. The CDR3 coding sequence is TGTGCCAGCAGCTTGCAATACGAGCAGTACTTC. This codes for CASSLQYEQYF. The entire variable domain, with the rest obtained from reference TRBV7-9 and TRBJ2-7, is as follows: DTGVSQNPRHKITKRGQNVTFRCDPISEHNRLYWYRQTLGQGPEFLTYFQNEAQLEKSRLLSDRFSAERPKGSFSTLEIQRTEQGDSAMYLCASSLQYEQYFGPGTRLTVT.

This clonotype was found many times. This chain uses TRBV20-1 with TRBJ2-7; D call uncertain. The germline V gene encodes CDR1 DFQATT and CDR2 SNEGSKA (reference sequence). There are 13 residues in the CDR3. The germline V and J ends were trimmed by 3 bases and 2 bases, with 11 bases remaining between them. CDR3 in DNA: TGCAGTGCTAGTTTGGGTCACACCTACGAGCAGTACTTC. Translating it yields CSASLGHTYEQYF.

This clonotype was seen ten or more times. This chain connects TRBV19 to TRBJ2-5, with a tentative D call TRBD2 (6 bases). The V end was cut by 9 bases, the J end by 2 bases, with 16 bases between. CDR3 size: 14 residues. Germline CDR1 LNHDA, CDR2 SQIVND (reference sequence). In nucleotides, the CDR3 is TGTGCCAGCTCATCCGGGGCGGGGCAAGAGACCCAGTACTTC. Its translation is CASSSGAGQETQYF.

This clonotype was seen ten or more times. The chain couples TRBV20-1 to TRBJ2-1; tentative D call: TRBD1 (5 bases). The CDR3 consists of 14 residues. Trimming took 6 bases from V and 8 from J, leaving 20 bases between them. CDR1 is DFQATT and CDR2 is SNEGSKA in the germline V gene (reference sequence). For the CDR3, the DNA is TGCAGTGCCTACACAGGATCCCTTAAAGATGAGCAGTTCTTC. This translates into CSAYTGSLKDEQFF.

This clonotype was seen many times. This chain links TRBV12-3 or TRBV12-4 with TRBJ1-5; TRBD1 matches 7 bases. V shed 4 bases, J shed 5 bases, and the junction held 8 bases outside the gene matches. This CDR3 contains 15 residues. The CDR3 DNA sequence: TGTGCCAGCAGTTGGTCTTTGCAGGGGGATCAGCCCCAGCATTTT. Translating gives CASSWSLQGDQPQHF.

The table lists this clonotype with many counts. The V call is TRBV5-1, the J call TRBJ2-2; possible D gene TRBD1, 6 bases. CDR1 and CDR2 from the germline V gene are SGHRS and YFSETQ. The CDR3 has 16 residues. Trimming pared 1 base from V and 4 bases from J, leaving 14 bases between. CDR3 nucleotide sequence: TGCGCCAGCAGCTTGACTAGTCCGACAGGCACCGGGGAGCTGTTTTTT. This encodes CASSLTSPTGTGELFF.

This clonotype occurred many times. The chain has TRBV20-1 and TRBJ2-1, with D perhaps matching TRBD1 or TRBD2 (9 bases each). The CDR3 extends over 21 amino acids. From germline, CDR1 is DFQATT and CDR2 SNEGSKA (reference sequence). V was trimmed by 5 bases and J by 0 bases, leaving 32 bases between them. CDR3 in amino acids: CSASGQGISGSASSSYNEQFF. The CDR3 nucleotides are TGCAGTGCTTCTGGACAGGGGATTAGCGGGAGCGCCTCTAGCTCCTACAATGAGCAGTTCTTC.

This clonotype was observed at least ten times. The chain uses TRBV20-1 and TRBJ2-4, with 7 nucleotides matching TRBD2. The CDR3 contains 14 residues. Germline trimming cut 5 bases from V and 6 bases from J; bases unmatched to any gene: 10. Germline lookup yields CDR1 DFQATT and CDR2 SNEGSKA (reference sequence). The CDR3 reads CSAWEGQGRNIQYF. The CDR3 nucleotides are TGCAGTGCTTGGGAGGGGCAGGGCAGAAACATTCAGTACTTC.

The chain links TRBV12-3 or TRBV12-4 to TRBJ2-2, with D maybe TRBD2 (7 bases). The V end was cut by 11 bases, the J end by 1 base, with 29 bases between. This CDR3 comprises 19 residues. CDR3 sequence: CAFSFALTGGVGNTGELFF. CDR3 sequence (DNA): TGTGCCTTCAGTTTTGCCCTGACGGGGGGCGTTGGGAACACCGGGGAGCTGTTTTTT.